These 14 T cell receptor beta chains share one sample of origin, sequenced in a study of cytomegalovirus exposure and HLA in healthy donors. This PCR relied on a set of 60 Vbeta primers and 13 Jbeta primers. TCRdb's table, derived via immunoSEQ multiplex PCR, lists solely in-frame clones and lacks some. The data hold around 150,000 clones, with 84% observed a single time. Sequencing was performed on PBMCs. These receptors came from a man aged 45 to 65 in good health and CMV-seropositive.

Notes on this clone: Compared with germline, one end of the junction differs, possibly owing to a read error. This rearrangement joins TRBV29-1 to TRBJ1-1; a weak D match, TRBD1 (6 bases). This CDR3 region has 12 residues. Looked up from germline, CDR1 is SQVTM and CDR2 is ANQGSEA. The CDR3 spells CRRRQGYTEAFF. CDR3 DNA: TGCAGGCGGCGGCAGGGGTACACTGAAGCTTTTTTT. Filled out from reference TRBV29-1 and TRBJ1-1, the complete variable domain reads SAVISQKPSRDICQRGTSLTIQCQVDSQVTMMFWYRQQPGQSLTLIATANQGSEATYESGFVIDKFPISRPNLTFSTLTVSNMSPEDSSIYLCRRRQGYTEAFFGQGTRLTVV.

This clone was seen a few times. V gene TRBV7-8 combines with J gene TRBJ2-3; 8 nucleotides match TRBD2. The V gene's germline CDR1 is SGHVS and CDR2 FQNEAQ. The CDR3 runs 14 residues. Trimming at V came to 4 bases and at J to 4 bases, leaving 4 bases not matched to a gene. CDR3 loop: CASSSRGGSDTQYF. As DNA, the CDR3 is TGTGCCAGCAGCTCCCGGGGGGGATCAGATACGCAGTATTTT.

The chain couples TRBV6-1 to TRBJ1-4; 7 bases agree with TRBD1. CDR1 and CDR2 from the germline V gene are MNHNS and SASEGT. The CDR3 spans 15 residues. J was trimmed by 8 bases and V by 3 bases; bases with no gene match: 9. The CDR3 loop is CASSEPTGLVEKLFF. CDR3 in DNA: TGTGCCAGCAGTGAGCCGACAGGGCTAGTCGAAAAACTGTTTTTT.

This chain joins TRBV5-1 and TRBJ2-1; 8 nucleotides align to TRBD2. The CDR3 is 23 amino acids. V trimming: 0 bases; J trimming: 7 bases; junction bases outside the gene matches: 30. CDR1 SGHRS and CDR2 YFSETQ come from the germline V gene. CDR3 DNA sequence: TGCGCCAGCAGCTTGGCCGAACTAACCAATAAGCGGGAGCGATTCCAGAGCGCTAATGAGCAGTTCTTC. Its translation: CASSLAELTNKRERFQSANEQFF.

J is TRBJ2-6 and V is TRBV7-9, with a weak D call TRBD1 (5 bases). V was cut by 3 bases and J by 4 bases, with 10 bases left in between. This CDR3 comprises 15 residues. CDR1 is SEHNR, CDR2 FQNEAQ, per germline (reference sequence). The CDR3 region has the DNA TGTGCCAGCAGCTTCAGGGTGGCGGGGGCCAACGTCCTGACTTTC. Amino acids: CASSFRVAGANVLTF.

V is TRBV14 and J is TRBJ2-5; D call uncertain. This CDR3 spans 15 amino acids. Trimming took 0 bases from V and 2 from J, leaving 10 bases between them. The germline V gene has CDR1 SGHDN and CDR2 FVKESK. CDR3 amino acids: CASSQDRGLQETQYF. Written as DNA, the CDR3 is TGTGCCAGCAGCCAAGATCGAGGATTGCAAGAGACCCAGTACTTC.

The chain carries TRBV11-2 and TRBJ1-2, with TRBD1 matching over 7 bases. The ends lost 5 bases at V and 4 bases at J; junction bases unmatched: 13. This CDR3 region has 16 residues. Germline CDR1 is SGHAT and CDR2 is FQNNGV. This CDR3 is CASSPPWRDRVYGYTF. The CDR3 nucleotides read TGTGCCAGCAGCCCCCCATGGCGCGACAGGGTCTATGGCTACACCTTC.

This sequence joins TRBV14 and TRBJ2-7; possibly TRBD1 for D (6 bases). Germline values: CDR1 SGHDN, CDR2 FVKESK. V gave up 3 bases and J gave up 12 bases, with 18 bases separating them. CDR3 length: 13 amino acids. The CDR3 here is CASSQQIRDTLYV. In DNA form, the CDR3 reads TGTGCCAGCAGCCAGCAAATCCGGGACACCCTGTACGTC.

This clone appeared a single time. The chain links TRBV7-3 to TRBJ2-3; 10 bases agree with TRBD1. There are 14 residues in the CDR3. The germline gives CDR1 SGHTA, CDR2 FQGTGA. V lost 2 bases and J lost 4; bases outside the gene matches: 0. The CDR3 region is CASSLGTGADTQYF. CDR3 sequence (DNA): TGTGCCAGCAGCTTAGGGACAGGGGCAGATACGCAGTATTTT.

The genes are TRBV2 and TRBJ2-1, with 11 bases aligning to TRBD2. Trimming at V came to 4 bases and at J to 8 bases, leaving 7 bases not matched to a gene. The CDR3 is made up of 15 amino acids. Germline CDR1 and CDR2: SNHLY and FYNNEI. The chain's CDR3 is CASSGLAGWVHEQFF. DNA for the CDR3: TGTGCCAGCAGTGGACTAGCGGGATGGGTCCATGAGCAGTTCTTC. The complete variable domain, with remaining parts taken from reference TRBV2 and TRBJ2-1, reads EPEVTQTPSHQVTQMGQEVILRCVPISNHLYFYWYRQILGQKVEFLVSFYNNEISEKSEIFDDQFSVERPDGSNFTLKIRSTKLEDSAMYFCASSGLAGWVHEQFFGPGTRLTVL.

The table lists this clone with a few counts. The chain carries TRBV19 and TRBJ1-2, with D perhaps TRBD1 (5 bases). The ends were cut back, 3 bases at V and 2 bases at J, with 13 bases in the middle. The germline V gene encodes CDR1 LNHDA and CDR2 SQIVND (reference sequence). The CDR3 is 15 amino acids. CDR3 sequence: CASSILSGANYGYTF. The CDR3 coding sequence is TGTGCCAGTAGTATCCTTAGCGGGGCAAACTATGGCTACACCTTC.

This rearrangement joins TRBV5-4 to TRBJ2-5; D not certain. The CDR3 has 14 amino acids. Per the germline V gene, CDR1 is SGHNT and CDR2 is YYREEE (reference sequence). V lost 2 bases to trimming and J lost 1 base, with 9 bases between them. CDR3 in amino acids: CASSLEVSQETQYF. For the CDR3, the DNA is TGTGCCAGCAGCTTAGAGGTCAGCCAAGAGACCCAGTACTTC.

This clone was found a few times. The chain carries TRBV11-1 and TRBJ2-3; 7 bases agree with TRBD2. CDR1 is SGHAT, CDR2 FQDESV, per germline (reference sequence). With V trimmed by 5 bases and J by 6 bases, 14 bases remained unmatched. This CDR3 region has 16 residues. Written as DNA, the CDR3 is TGTGCCAGCAGCCTTTTCGGACTAGGACTTGAGGATACGCAGTATTTT. This translates into CASSLFGLGLEDTQYF.

This clone has a single count. The chain carries TRBV6-6 and TRBJ1-5, with a tentative D call TRBD1 (6 bases). V was clipped by 4 bases and J by 6 bases, with 13 bases between them. Per the germline V gene, CDR1 is MNHNY and CDR2 is SVGAGI (reference sequence). CDR3 length equals 14 residues. CDR3 coding DNA: TGTGCCAGCAGTTTGGGGGCGCCGGGTCAGCCCCAGCATTTT. As protein: CASSLGAPGQPQHF.